This is a list of T cell receptor beta chains from one sample in a study of shared clonotypes between healthy human individuals. Some clones are missing from TCRdb's copy, which holds only in-frame ones; the method was immunoSEQ multiplex PCR. The sample includes hundreds of thousands of clones, 80% to 95% of them seen just once. The material sequenced was naive CD8+ T cells sorted from blood. Source of these receptors: a man aged 25 to 40 in good health. CDR3s include the opening cysteine and the closing phenylalanine or tryptophan. The order of the fields is clone size, V gene, J gene, D gene, CDR3 DNA, CDR3 protein. A D gene is named only where the DNA matches it firmly. Clone size, where shown, is once, few, many, or a class for clones that have expanded.

-,TRBV4-1,TRBJ2-7,TRBD2,TGCGCCAGCAGCCAAGCGGCGGGAGGGAAGTACGAGCAGTACTTC,CASSQAAGGKYEQYF
few,TRBV5-6,TRBJ1-5,-,TGTGCCAGCAGCTCCTCGGGCCAGGGGAGTAGCAATCAGCCCCAGCATTTT,CASSSSGQGSSNQPQHF
-,TRBV5-4,TRBJ1-1,-,TGTGCCAGCAGCTTGGGCGGGAACACTGAAGCTTTCTTT,CASSLGGNTEAFF
-,TRBV27,TRBJ2-3,-,TGTGCCAGCAGTTTATCGATGACGCGGGCAAGCACAGATACGCAGTATTTT,CASSLSMTRASTDTQYF
-,TRBV27,TRBJ2-1,TRBD2,TGTGCCAGCAGTCCTCAGACTAGCCGAAGAAATGAGCAGTTCTTC,CASSPQTSRRNEQFF
-,TRBV25-1,TRBJ2-2,-,TGTGCCAGCAGTGAATTTCAAGCGGGTAACACCGGGGAGCTGTTTTTT,CASSEFQAGNTGELFF
-,TRBV7-9,TRBJ2-5,-,TGTGCCAGCAGCTTTAGCGGCCCGAGGGCCCAGTACTTC,CASSFSGPRAQYF
-,TRBV7-9,TRBJ2-1,-,TGTGCCAGCAGCTTAGGGACGGGCAATGAGCAGTTCTTC,CASSLGTGNEQFF
-,TRBV9,TRBJ2-1,TRBD2,TGTGCCAGCAGCGAAACTAGCGGGAGGCCAAACTACAATGAGCAGTTCTTC,CASSETSGRPNYNEQFF
-,TRBV7-2,TRBJ2-7,TRBD1,TGTGCCAGCAGCCCACGACAGGGCGTGGACGAGCAGTACTTC,CASSPRQGVDEQYF
-,TRBV10-3,TRBJ2-7,-,TGTGCCATCAGCCACGGTTCCTCCTACGAGCAGTACTTC,CAISHGSSYEQYF
once,TRBV30,TRBJ1-5,TRBD1,TGTGCCTGGAGTCCAGGACAGGGCAATCAGCCCCAGCATTTT,CAWSPGQGNQPQHF
-,TRBV13,TRBJ2-7,-,TGTGCCAGCAGCTTACTGGCCGAGCAGTACTTC,CASSLLAEQYF
-,TRBV4-1,TRBJ1-2,TRBD1,TGCGCCAGCAGCCAAGTCACTCCGGGACAGAACTATGGCTACACCTTC,CASSQVTPGQNYGYTF
-,TRBV5-3,TRBJ1-5,-,TGTGCCAGAAGCTTGGTATTTATTGTGAGCAATCAGCCCCAGCATTTT,CARSLVFIVSNQPQHF
-,TRBV27,TRBJ1-5,TRBD1,TGTGCCAGCAGCAGCCCGGGACAGGGATCGCTGGACCAGCATTTT,CASSSPGQGSLDQHF
-,TRBV25-1,TRBJ2-3,TRBD2,TGTGCCAGCAGATCCGGGACTAGCGGGCGAGGGTGGGAAGATACGCAGTATTTT,CASRSGTSGRGWEDTQYF
-,TRBV25-1,TRBJ2-1,TRBD2,TGTGCCAGCAGTGTGCCCGGGACTAGCGGGAGGGATGAGCAGTTCTTC,CASSVPGTSGRDEQFF
once,TRBV9,TRBJ1-1,TRBD1,TGTGCCAGCAGCGTAGGGACAGGGACTTTGAACACTGAAGCTTTCTTT,CASSVGTGTLNTEAFF
-,TRBV7-9,TRBJ2-7,TRBD2,TGTGCCAGCAGCTTCCAGACTAGCGGTCTCGAGCAGTACTTC,CASSFQTSGLEQYF
-,TRBV5-1,TRBJ2-7,-,TGCGCCAGCAGCTCTTGGGGGAGTAGCTACGAGCAGTACTTC,CASSSWGSSYEQYF
-,TRBV13,TRBJ2-7,-,TGTGCCAGCAGCTCCCACCGTACAGAGCAGTACTTC,CASSSHRTEQYF
-,TRBV18,TRBJ1-2,TRBD1,TGTGCCAGCTCACCATCCGCGGGAGGGGGCTATGACTATGGCTACACCTTC,CASSPSAGGGYDYGYTF